In this sample, the clone carrying this TCR beta chain turned up a few times. The antigen is not known. This record belongs to a study of beta chain features in type 1 diabetes. J lost 3 bases, V lost 3 bases, and 5 bases had no gene match. The CDR3 sequence is 14 residues long. The germline CDR1 and CDR2 sequences are SGHVS and FNYEAQ. As every portion of the isolated RNA was reverse transcribed, the sequencing read expressed TCRB transcripts. Some clones are missing from TCRdb's copy, which holds only in-frame ones; the method was immunoSEQ multiplex PCR. The data hold roughly 350,000 clones, with 9.5% to 11% observed a single time. General study results and limits: HLA effects on TCRB rearrangement stayed unresolved here. Patients' naive, central memory and regulatory TCRB repertoires appeared more alike than those of healthy donors.

V usage is TRBV7-6 and J usage is TRBJ2-7, with 7 positions matching TRBD1. This receptor was obtained from a woman younger than 45 in good health. The sequencing input was naive CD4+ T cells from blood. CDR3 coding DNA: TGTGCCAGCAGCTTTGGGACAGTAGGCTACGAGCAGTACTTC. It encodes CASSFGTVGYEQYF. The variable domain in full, completed from reference TRBV7-6 and TRBJ2-7, reads GAGVSQSPRYKVTKRGQDVALRCDPISGHVSLYWYRQALGQGPEFLTYFNYEAQQDKSGLPNDRFSAERPEGSISTLTIQRTEQRDSAMYRCASSFGTVGYEQYFGPGTRLTVT.